This TCR beta chain was captured in a study of CD8 T cells in ankylosing spondylitis. Overall study findings and caveats: Reports of some motif variants in reactive arthritis synovial fluid and blood predate this one.

Germline-derived CDR1 and CDR2 are LGHNA and YNFKEQ. This CDR3 region has 14 residues. Trimming shortened V by 1 base and J by 2 bases, and 9 bases separated the two germline ends. Making use of molecular barcodes, quantitative 5'-RACE generated TCR beta libraries. TCRdb reprocessed the 5' RACE reads via MiXCR and lists one record per CDR3 protein. The data contain fewer than 250,000 distinct CDR3 sequences, about 10% of them seen just once; the ten biggest clones take up less than 3%. This clonotype was seen many times. Its antigen is undetermined. The specimen was blood, either unsorted or a sorted T cell fraction (not recorded which). The gene calls are TRBV4-2 and TRBJ2-7; D call uncertain. This TCR was sampled from a male donor with ankylosing spondylitis or in good health (not recorded which). CDR3 sequence reads: CASSQVGVAYEQYF. CDR3 sequence (DNA): TGTGCCAGCAGCCAAGTTGGGGTGGCCTACGAGCAGTACTTC.